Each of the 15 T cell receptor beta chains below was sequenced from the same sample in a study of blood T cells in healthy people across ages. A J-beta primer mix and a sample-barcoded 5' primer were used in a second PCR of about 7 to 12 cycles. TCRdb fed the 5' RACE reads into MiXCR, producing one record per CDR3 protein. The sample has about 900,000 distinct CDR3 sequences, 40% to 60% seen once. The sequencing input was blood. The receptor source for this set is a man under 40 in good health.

CDR3 nucleotide sequence: TGTGCCACCAGTGACATTAAAGACAGGGAAGGGAACTATGGCTACACCTTC. It codes for CATSDIKDREGNYGYTF. The V and J genes are TRBV24-1 and TRBJ1-2; 7 positions agree with TRBD1. J was trimmed by 2 bases and V by 4 bases; bases with no gene match: 12. CDR1 is KGHDR, CDR2 SFDVKD, per germline. This CDR3 spans 17 amino acids.

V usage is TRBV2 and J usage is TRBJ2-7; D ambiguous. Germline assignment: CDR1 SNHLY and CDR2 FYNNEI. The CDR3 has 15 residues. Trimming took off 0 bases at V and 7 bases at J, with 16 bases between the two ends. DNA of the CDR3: TGTGCCAGCAGTGAAGCGGCCGCCTCCTACAATGAGCAGTACTTC. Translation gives CASSEAAASYNEQYF.

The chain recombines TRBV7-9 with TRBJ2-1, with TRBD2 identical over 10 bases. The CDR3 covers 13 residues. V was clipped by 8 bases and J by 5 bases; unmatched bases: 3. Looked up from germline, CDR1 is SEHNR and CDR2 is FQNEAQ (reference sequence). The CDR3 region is CASWTSGHNEQFF. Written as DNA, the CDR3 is TGTGCCAGCTGGACTAGCGGCCACAATGAGCAGTTCTTC.

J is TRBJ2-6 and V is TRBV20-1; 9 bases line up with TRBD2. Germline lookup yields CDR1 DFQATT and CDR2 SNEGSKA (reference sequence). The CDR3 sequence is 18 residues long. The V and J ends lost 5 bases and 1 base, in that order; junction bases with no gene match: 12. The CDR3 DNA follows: TGCAGTGCTGACTCTAGCGGGGCAATTGTTTCTGGGGCCAACGTCCTGACTTTC. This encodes CSADSSGAIVSGANVLTF.

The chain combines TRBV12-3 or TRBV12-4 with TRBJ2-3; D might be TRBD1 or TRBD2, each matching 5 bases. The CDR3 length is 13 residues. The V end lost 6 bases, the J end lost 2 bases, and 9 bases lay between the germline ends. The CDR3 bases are TGTGCCAGCAGCGGGGCCATCACAGATACGCAGTATTTT. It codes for CASSGAITDTQYF.

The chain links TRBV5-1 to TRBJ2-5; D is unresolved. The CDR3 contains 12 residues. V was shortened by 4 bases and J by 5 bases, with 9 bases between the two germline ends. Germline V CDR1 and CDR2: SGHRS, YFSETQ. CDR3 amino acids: CASSRTRETQYF. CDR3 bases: TGCGCCAGCAGCCGGACGCGGGAGACCCAGTACTTC.

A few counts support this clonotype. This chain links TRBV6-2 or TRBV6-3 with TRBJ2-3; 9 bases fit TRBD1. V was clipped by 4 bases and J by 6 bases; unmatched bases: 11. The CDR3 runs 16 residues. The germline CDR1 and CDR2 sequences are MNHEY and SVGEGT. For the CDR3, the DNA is TGTGCCAGCAGTTCCATGCTACAGGGGGCGGCGGATACGCAGTATTTT. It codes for CASSSMLQGAADTQYF.

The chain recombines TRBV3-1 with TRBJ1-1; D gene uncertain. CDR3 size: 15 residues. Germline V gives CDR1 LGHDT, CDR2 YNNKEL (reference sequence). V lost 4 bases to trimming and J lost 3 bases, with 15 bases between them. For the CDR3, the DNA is TGTGCCAGCAGCCCTCGAGGAGGAGGACACACTGAAGCTTTCTTT. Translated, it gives CASSPRGGGHTEAFF.

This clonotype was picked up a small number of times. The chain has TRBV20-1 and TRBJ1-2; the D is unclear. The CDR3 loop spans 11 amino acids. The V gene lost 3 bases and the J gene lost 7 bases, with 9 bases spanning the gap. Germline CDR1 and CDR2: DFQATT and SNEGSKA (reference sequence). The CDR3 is CSASRFPGYTF. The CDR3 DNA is TGCAGTGCTAGTAGGTTTCCTGGCTACACCTTC.

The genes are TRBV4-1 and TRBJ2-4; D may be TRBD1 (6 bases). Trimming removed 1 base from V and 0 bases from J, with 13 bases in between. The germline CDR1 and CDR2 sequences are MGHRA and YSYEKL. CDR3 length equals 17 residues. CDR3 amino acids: CASSQGDTNLAKNIQYF. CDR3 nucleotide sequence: TGCGCCAGCAGCCAAGGGGACACAAACTTAGCCAAAAACATTCAGTACTTC.

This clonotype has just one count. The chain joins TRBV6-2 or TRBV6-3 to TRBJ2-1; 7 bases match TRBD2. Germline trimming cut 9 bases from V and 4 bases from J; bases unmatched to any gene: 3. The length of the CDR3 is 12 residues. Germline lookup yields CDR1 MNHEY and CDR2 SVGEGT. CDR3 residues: CARKAGYNEQFF. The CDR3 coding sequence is TGTGCCAGAAAAGCGGGGTACAATGAGCAGTTCTTC.

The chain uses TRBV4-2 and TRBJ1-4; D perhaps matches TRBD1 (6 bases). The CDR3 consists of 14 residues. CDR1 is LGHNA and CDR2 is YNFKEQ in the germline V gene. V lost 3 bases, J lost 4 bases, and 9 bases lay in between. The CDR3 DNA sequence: TGTGCCAGCAGCCAGGACAGCCTTAATGAAAAACTGTTTTTT. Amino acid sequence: CASSQDSLNEKLFF.

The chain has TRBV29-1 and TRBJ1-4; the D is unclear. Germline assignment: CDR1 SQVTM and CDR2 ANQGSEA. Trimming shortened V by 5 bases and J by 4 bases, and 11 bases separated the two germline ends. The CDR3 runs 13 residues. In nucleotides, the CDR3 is TGCAGCGTTCGATACCCTAATAATGAAAAACTGTTTTTT. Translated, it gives CSVRYPNNEKLFF.

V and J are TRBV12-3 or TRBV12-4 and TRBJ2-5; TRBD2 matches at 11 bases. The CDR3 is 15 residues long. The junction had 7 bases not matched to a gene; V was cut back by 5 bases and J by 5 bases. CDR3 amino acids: CASSPLAGGDETQYF. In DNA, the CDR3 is TGTGCCAGCAGTCCCCTAGCGGGGGGCGATGAGACCCAGTACTTC.

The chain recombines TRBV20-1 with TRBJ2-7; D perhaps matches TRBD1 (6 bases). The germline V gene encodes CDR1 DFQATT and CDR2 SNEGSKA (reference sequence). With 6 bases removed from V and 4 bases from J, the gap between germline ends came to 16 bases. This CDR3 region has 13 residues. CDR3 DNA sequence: TGCAGTGCGATACAGGGACCAGATTACGAGCAGTACTTC. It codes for CSAIQGPDYEQYF.